This T cell receptor beta chain was obtained from a study of shared clonotypes between healthy human individuals (dated by TCRdb to 2019 to 2021). Regarding the study in general: A few men and a couple of women, aged 18 to 49 years, made up the cohort. Per donor, three plates each were used for CD4 naive and CD4 memory, two for CD8 naive, and one for CD8 memory. To estimate repertoire size and how much clonotypes are shared between individuals, the study performed deep sequencing of blood TCR repertoires from about five healthy adults. To increase sequencing depth and limit assay-specific biases, different laboratories used diverse techniques to prepare libraries and sequence TCR repertoires. Leukapheresis yielded between about 0.9 and 8.9 billion PBMCs per donor. On the study overall, not on this receptor specifically: Only blood was sampled, and tissue TCR repertoires likely differ from those in blood. Rarefaction of sorted-subset datasets indicated incomplete sequencing despite the large sequencing depth. Based on pairwise subsampling, the degree of clonotype sharing among donors was expected to be affected by sequencing depth. The small number of donors limited the genetic and exposure-history diversity represented. About 4.5% of naive CD4, 3.5% of naive CD8, approximately 2.2% of memory CD4, and 0.4% of memory CD8 clonotypes were shared across a few donors. Clonotypes shared by all four sorted-subset donors showed higher generation probabilities than non-shared clonotypes. Estimated clonotype richness was generally larger for naive than for memory subsets.

The donors were healthy, HIV-negative adults who had no recently reported acute infections or vaccinations. Only Caucasian adults living in Nashville, Tennessee, USA were represented among the donors. Magnetic negative selection was used to enrich CD4+ T cells, after which naive cells were positively selected on CD45RA and the negative fraction became the memory subset. Blood was obtained by leukapheresis, after which PBMCs were separated by Ficoll-Histopaque density gradient centrifugation and cryopreserved in liquid nitrogen vapor phase. Purity and quantity of every magnetically sorted T cell population were checked by analytical flow cytometry. Each sorted fraction had its genomic DNA isolated and then quantified by UV absorbance on a Nanodrop 2000c. In the case of this clone: There is no known antigen for this receptor. No clone much larger than this one lies a single base away; base qualities are absent.

Using the deep immunoSEQ assay, TCR CDR3 regions were amplified from genomic DNA by multiplex PCR. Genomic DNA extracted from each cell subset was distributed evenly over all wells of several immunoSEQ 96-well plates, and each plate served as one replicate. Each replicate PCR for sorted subsets received around 200 ng genomic DNA, equal to 28,000 or so T cell genomes. Purified libraries were quantified with a Qubit 3.0 fluorometer, sized on a Bioanalyzer 2100, and re-quantified with the KAPA Library Quantification kit. Every immunoSEQ 96-well plate was sequenced on a separate single-read 150-cycle Illumina NextSeq 550 flow cell. The original pipeline was this. The immunoSEQ output contained only junctional sequences without quality scores, so filtering could not match that applied to full-length reads. To assign V/J genes and CDR3, sequences were annotated against IMGT germline references using PyIR, a Python wrapper for IgBLAST v1.9. Any read was removed if the V/J assignment was weak (E-value above 1e-6), the CDR3 was missing, or the read contained stop codons, out-of-frame junctions, or ambiguous translated residues. A V3J clonotype was defined by an identical inferred V gene, J gene, and CDR3 amino acid sequence. Percentage overlap between repertoires was computed as shared unique clonotypes divided by the size of the smaller repertoire. Repertoire richness was assessed with RTK rarefaction, the Chao1 estimator, and Recon v2.1 estimates of unobserved clonotypes. For all TCRbeta clonotypes obtained by the gDNA method from a few donors, generation probabilities were computed with OLGA. Drawn from immuneACCESS, this table holds only the in-frame rearrangements with V and J called that TCRdb kept. Clones are partly lost; checked studies trace under half to an unresolved V gene and leave the rest unexplained. V and J calls and clone size are as listed in that table; D and trimming were resolved from the DNA. The sample has 2 million to 2.5 million clones on record, just over 90% of them singletons. 0.35% to 0.5% of the sample lies in the top ten.

This sequence originates from a young man in good health. Some clones in this sample may be carry-over from other donors' samples. Sequenced material: naive CD4+ T cells from PBMCs. The sample's cell subset or site, from its label and the paper: CD45RA+ positively selected.

The CDR3 has the sequence CSVGTGVNQPQHF. In nucleotide form, the sequence is TGCAGCGTGGGGACAGGGGTCAATCAGCCCCAGCATTTT. The chain couples TRBV29-1 to TRBJ1-5; 10 of the junction bases match TRBD1. The CDR1 and CDR2 encoded by the germline V gene are SQVTM and ANQGSEA. The CDR3 runs 13 amino acids, cysteine and phenylalanine included. Here the CDR3 DNA is all that survives: 39 bases in frame from base 1. The V end gives up 6 bases and the J end 3 bases, leaving 2 bases in the junction not matched to a gene.